This entry lists 5 T cell receptor beta chains sequenced from one sample in a study of T-cell reconstitution after alpha-beta-depleted transplantation in children. It was with unique molecular identifiers that the TCRbeta library was prepared. MiXCR was run by TCRdb on the PCR reads, yielding one entry per CDR3 protein. The sample has about 900,000 distinct CDR3 sequences; about 31% are singletons. Sequenced here: PBMCs, mostly from graft donor cells, sampled 360 days after TCRalphabeta/CD19-depleted stem cell transplant. Receptors originate from a boy younger than two who had a stem cell transplant for SCID, so the T cells may come from the graft donor.

Note on this clonotype: At one boundary the junction diverges from the germline segment, which might be a read error. This chain's CDR3 is CASYLGTGTPYQAQHF. The CDR3 DNA sequence: TGTGCCAGCTACTTAGGAACCGGGACACCATATCAGGCCCAGCATTTT. This rearrangement joins TRBV2 to TRBJ1-5; D perhaps matches TRBD1 (6 bases). The CDR3 is made up of 16 amino acids. The germline CDR1 and CDR2 sequences are SNHLY and FYNNEI. Full variable domain (remainder filled in from reference TRBV2 and TRBJ1-5): EPEVTQTPSHQVTQMGQEVILRCVPISNHLYFYWYRQILGQKVEFLVSFYNNEISEKSEIFDDQFSVERPDGSNFTLKIRSTKLEDSAMYFCASYLGTGTPYQAQHFGDGTRLSIL.

CDR3 in DNA: TGCGCCAGCAGCCAAGACACCTACATAAGGGCTAGCGGGGGCAATAATGAGCAGTTCTTC. Amino acids: CASSQDTYIRASGGNNEQFF. V and J are TRBV4-1 and TRBJ2-1, with 10 bases lining up with TRBD2. Trimming took 0 bases from V and 7 from J; bases not matched to a gene: 18. The CDR3 has 20 amino acids. Germline CDR1 reads MGHRA; CDR2 reads YSYEKL.

The table lists this clonotype with a few counts. The chain couples TRBV28 to TRBJ2-3; 10 nucleotides match TRBD1. The CDR3 is 16 residues long. Per germline, CDR1 MDHEN and CDR2 SYDVKM. Unmatched junction bases numbered 4, after V lost 3 bases and J lost 1 base. The DNA of the CDR3 is TGTGCCAGCAGTTTCGGGACAGGGGAAGGCACAGATACGCAGTATTTT. As protein: CASSFGTGEGTDTQYF.

The chain employs TRBV4-1 and TRBJ2-3; TRBD2 matches 8 bases. Germline CDR1 is MGHRA and CDR2 is YSYEKL. The CDR3 is made up of 21 amino acids. Trimming at V came to 1 base and at J to 0 bases, leaving 18 bases not matched to a gene. The DNA of the CDR3 is TGCGCCAGCAGCCAAGGGGAGGGAGGGCCTAGCGGGTTTATTAGCACAGATACGCAGTATTTT. Translating gives CASSQGEGGPSGFISTDTQYF.

A few counts support this clonotype. The rearrangement joins TRBV6-2 or TRBV6-3 to TRBJ2-1; 7 positions match TRBD1. Trimming removed 0 bases from V and 7 bases from J; junction bases left unmatched: 12. Germline assignment: CDR1 MNHEY and CDR2 SVGEGT. The CDR3 runs 17 residues. For the CDR3, the DNA is TGTGCCAGCAGTTACTCGGGACAGCATCCAAAGGGGAATGAGCAGTTCTTC. Translating it yields CASSYSGQHPKGNEQFF.